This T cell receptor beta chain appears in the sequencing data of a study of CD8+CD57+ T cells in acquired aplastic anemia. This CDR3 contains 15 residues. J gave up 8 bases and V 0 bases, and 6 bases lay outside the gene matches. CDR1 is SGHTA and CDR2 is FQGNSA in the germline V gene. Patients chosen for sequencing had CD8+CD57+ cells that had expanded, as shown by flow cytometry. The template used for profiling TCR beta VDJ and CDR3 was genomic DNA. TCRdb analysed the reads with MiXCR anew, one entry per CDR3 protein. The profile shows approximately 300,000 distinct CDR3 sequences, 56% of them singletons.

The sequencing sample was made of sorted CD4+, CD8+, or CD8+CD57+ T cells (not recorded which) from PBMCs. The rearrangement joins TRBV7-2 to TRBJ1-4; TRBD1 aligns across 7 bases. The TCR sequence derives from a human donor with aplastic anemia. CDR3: CASSLAQGDGEKLFF. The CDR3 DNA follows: TGTGCCAGCAGCTTAGCGCAGGGGGACGGGGAAAAACTGTTTTTT.